This is a list of T cell receptor beta chains from one sample in a study of blood T cells in healthy people across ages. MiXCR, applied by TCRdb to the 5' RACE reads, yields one record per CDR3 protein. The table lists 660,000 or so distinct CDR3 sequences, about 54% of them singletons. Material: blood. These receptors were taken from a man aged 55 to 70 in good health. The conserved cysteine and the conserved F or W are not part of the CDR3 here.

v_call | cdr3_aa
TRBV7-9 | ASRPTGSADTQY
TRBV20-1 | SARGSTDTQY
TRBV6-6 | ASTPGEDYGYT
TRBV27 | ASSSPGVDSPLH
TRBV11-2 | ASSSGTSSPDTQY
TRBV20-1 | SARKPGLARNEQF
TRBV5-1 | ASSLASGGQY
TRBV29-1 | SAGNRGWGAF
TRBV12-3/TRBV12-4 | ASSSPGQEQF
TRBV7-9 | ASSPLNSPLH
TRBV21-1 | ASSKEPRGGHNEQF
TRBV2 | ASSEGVSGANVLT
TRBV29-1 | SVVRQGSSEAF
TRBV7-2 | ASSPLFGGITDTQY
TRBV13 | ASRLQGDTQY
TRBV3-1 | ASSRLRDGYT
TRBV28 | ASNDRGTKNIQY
TRBV29-1 | SVGPVGASTDTQY
TRBV7-2 | ASSPQVGGGSKQY
TRBV6-1 | ASSLRTGVHQETQY
TRBV9 | ASSPTWDEGYNSPLH
TRBV9 | ASSVDVAGGHYNEQF
TRBV6-5 | ASSFGNRRGETQY
TRBV27 | ARGLAGTIFTDTQY
TRBV7-9 | ASSSTGLNTQY
TRBV4-2 | ASTTQRSGTDNEQF
TRBV11-2 | ASSSRIDTEAF
TRBV29-1 | SAAPGHTYGYT
TRBV29-1 | SVPGQGNQETQY
TRBV9 | ASSNQRGASTGELF
TRBV27 | ASSLSHGQETQY